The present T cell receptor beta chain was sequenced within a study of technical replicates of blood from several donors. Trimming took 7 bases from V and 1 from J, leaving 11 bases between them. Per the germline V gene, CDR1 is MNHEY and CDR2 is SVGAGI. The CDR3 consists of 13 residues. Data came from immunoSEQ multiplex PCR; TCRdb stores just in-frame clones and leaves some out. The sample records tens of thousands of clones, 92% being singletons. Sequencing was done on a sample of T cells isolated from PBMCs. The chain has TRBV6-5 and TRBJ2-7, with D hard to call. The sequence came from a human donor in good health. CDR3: CASTAALSYEQYF. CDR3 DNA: TGTGCCAGCACTGCAGCGCTTTCCTACGAGCAGTACTTC.